Below, 19 T cell receptor beta chains from the same sample are listed, as sequenced in a study of regulatory T cells in long-lasting Graves disease. Regarding time point: persistent/refractory GD, antithyroid drugs over 5 years with positive TRAb. RNA isolated from PBMCs was used to make the TCR library. For TCR beta, libraries came from iRepertoire HTBI primers and Arm-PCR of CDR3 regions. MiXCR, applied by TCRdb to the multiplex PCR reads, yields one record per CDR3 protein. The sample lists more than 350,000 distinct CDR3 sequences; under 25% were seen once. The sequenced sample was peripheral blood mononuclear cells (PBMCs), obtained when the disease was refractory, from a patient treated with antithyroid drugs. These receptors were obtained from a female donor with Graves disease.

The chain is built from TRBV7-8 and TRBJ2-2; 11 positions agree with TRBD2. Losses at the gene ends were 1 base for V and 5 bases for J; bases not matched to a gene: 18. This CDR3 has 21 residues. Per the germline V gene, CDR1 is SGHVS and CDR2 is FQNEAQ. The CDR3 bases are TGTGCCAGCAGCTTAGTAGGACCGGGACTAGCGGATATCCTGAGTACCGGGGAGCTGTTTTTT. This codes for CASSLVGPGLADILSTGELFF.

There are many counts of this clonotype. The V call is TRBV12-3 or TRBV12-4, the J call TRBJ1-1, with D possibly matching TRBD1 (6 bases). This CDR3 spans 14 amino acids. V lost 6 bases, J lost 1 base, and 12 bases lay in between. This chain's CDR3 is CASSLKTGNTEAFF. CDR3 DNA: TGTGCCAGCAGCCTAAAGACAGGGAACACTGAAGCTTTCTTT.

The chain joins TRBV20-1 to TRBJ2-1; perhaps TRBD2 as D (6 bases). The CDR3 length is 17 residues. The V end was cut by 0 bases, the J end by 0 bases, with 15 bases between. CDR1 and CDR2 (germline): DFQATT, SNEGSKA (reference sequence). The CDR3 DNA sequence: TGCAGTGCTAGAGAATCTTCCGGGAGTTTCTCCTACAATGAGCAGTTCTTC. Protein product: CSARESSGSFSYNEQFF.

This clonotype was picked up many times. J is TRBJ2-6 and V is TRBV27, with D possibly matching TRBD1 (5 bases). This CDR3 contains 18 residues. Looked up from germline, CDR1 is MNHEY and CDR2 is SMNVEV (reference sequence). Trimming cost V 4 bases and J 2 bases, with 18 bases left between them. CDR3 protein: CASSWALGAVPGANVLTF. The CDR3 bases are TGTGCCAGCAGTTGGGCCCTTGGGGCCGTCCCTGGGGCCAACGTCCTGACTTTC.

This clonotype was seen only a few times. The V gene is TRBV6-2 or TRBV6-3, the J gene TRBJ1-5; a possible D gene is TRBD1 (5 bases). Germline CDR1 and CDR2: MNHEY and SVGEGT. The CDR3 covers 15 residues. Trimming left V 2 bases short and J 3 bases short, with 11 bases between. CDR3 sequence reads: CASSYQGWFNQPQHF. For the CDR3, the DNA is TGTGCCAGCAGTTACCAGGGATGGTTCAATCAGCCCCAGCATTTT.

V is TRBV7-2 and J is TRBJ2-1, with 7 bases identical to TRBD2. After removal of 3 bases from V and 6 bases from J, the junction contained 8 bases not matched to a gene. The CDR3 loop spans 15 amino acids. The germline CDR1 and CDR2 sequences are SGHTA and FQGNSA. In DNA, the CDR3 is TGTGCCAGCAGCTTGGTGCGGGGACTAAGCAATGAGCAGTTCTTC. It is translated as CASSLVRGLSNEQFF.

This clonotype was detected many times. The J gene is TRBJ2-7, the V gene TRBV28, with 8 bases matching TRBD2. V lost 5 bases and J lost 4; bases outside the gene matches: 10. Germline V CDR1 and CDR2: MDHEN, SYDVKM. This CDR3 has 15 residues. CDR3 sequence: CASSLTPAGGYEQYF. CDR3 coding DNA: TGTGCCAGCAGTCTTACCCCCGCGGGAGGTTACGAGCAGTACTTC.

This clonotype has more than one count but fewer than ten. The rearrangement joins TRBV20-1 to TRBJ2-7; TRBD2 agrees at 10 bases. The CDR3 totals 19 residues. Germline V CDR1 and CDR2: DFQATT, SNEGSKA (reference sequence). V trimming: 0 bases; J trimming: 4 bases; junction bases outside the gene matches: 18. CDR3 amino acids: CSAREITPSGRLNGYEQYF. The CDR3, as DNA: TGCAGTGCTAGAGAGATAACTCCTAGCGGGAGACTAAACGGGTACGAGCAGTACTTC.

This clonotype appeared once. A clone one base away is much larger, so this may be a read error. The chain couples TRBV18 to TRBJ1-1; TRBD1 agrees at 7 bases. Germline-derived CDR1 and CDR2 are KGHSH and LQKENI. This CDR3 is 15 amino acids long. In nucleotides, the CDR3 is TGTGCCAGCTCGCGGGGACAGCTCATGAACACTGAAGCTTGCTTT. This encodes CASSRGQLMNTEACF.

The chain has TRBV15 and TRBJ2-3; TRBD2 is a possible D gene (6 bases). V lost 3 bases to trimming and J lost 7 bases, with 14 bases between them. Per the germline V gene, CDR1 is LNHNV and CDR2 is YYDKDF (reference sequence). This CDR3 spans 14 amino acids. The CDR3: CATSSAGRRNTQYF. The CDR3 bases are TGTGCCACCAGCAGTGCCGGGAGAAGGAATACGCAGTATTTT.

The chain recombines TRBV15 with TRBJ2-7, with D uncertain. The CDR3 runs 14 residues. Per germline, CDR1 LNHNV and CDR2 YYDKDF (reference sequence). CDR3: CVASRDLGSHEQYF. The DNA for the CDR3 is TGTGTCGCCAGCAGAGACCTGGGATCGCACGAGCAGTACTTC. The complete variable domain, with remaining parts taken from reference TRBV15 and TRBJ2-7, reads DAMVIQNPRYQVTQFGKPVTLSCSQTLNHNVMYWYQQKSSQAPKLLFHYYDKDFNNEADTPDNFQSRRPNTSFCFLDIRSPGLGDTAMYLCVASRDLGSHEQYFGPGTRLTVT.

In this sample, this clonotype turned up a few times. V is TRBV2 and J is TRBJ2-1; a possible D gene is TRBD1 (5 bases). V lost 5 bases, J lost 3 bases, and 14 bases lay in between. The CDR3 runs 15 residues. The germline gives CDR1 SNHLY, CDR2 FYNNEI. The CDR3 DNA reads as TGTGCCAGCAGTCAAGGGGCGGCGATCTACAATGAGCAGTTCTTC. Residues: CASSQGAAIYNEQFF.

This clonotype was detected ten times or more. The V call is TRBV7-9, the J call TRBJ2-2; TRBD2 is a possible D gene (5 bases). This CDR3 comprises 14 residues. Germline CDR1 reads SEHNR; CDR2 reads FQNEAQ (reference sequence). Trimming left V 0 bases short and J 9 bases short, with 11 bases between. The CDR3 spells CASSLAGIEWELFF. The CDR3 region has the DNA TGTGCCAGCAGCTTAGCCGGGATCGAGTGGGAGCTGTTTTTT.

This clonotype was recorded at least ten times. The chain employs TRBV5-1 and TRBJ1-1; a possible D gene is TRBD1 (5 bases). The CDR3 covers 16 residues. V was shortened by 3 bases and J by 0 bases, with 15 bases between the two germline ends. Germline assignment: CDR1 SGHRS and CDR2 YFSETQ. For the CDR3, the DNA is TGCGCCAGCAGCTCCAGGGAGGATACGATGAACACTGAAGCTTTCTTT. Translation gives CASSSREDTMNTEAFF.

The genes are TRBV14 and TRBJ2-7, with TRBD1 identical over 8 bases. This CDR3 contains 16 residues. Germline V CDR1 and CDR2: SGHDN, FVKESK. V lost 3 bases, J lost 2 bases, and 9 bases stayed unmatched. CDR3 coding DNA: TGTGCCAGCAGCCACCGAAGGAGGACAGGGACCTACGAGCAGTACTTC. Translated: CASSHRRRTGTYEQYF.

This clonotype was counted a few times. The J gene is TRBJ2-7, the V gene TRBV19, with 9 bases fitting TRBD2. The CDR3 sequence is 16 residues long. Trimming at V came to 11 bases and at J to 2 bases, leaving 16 bases not matched to a gene. The germline V gene has CDR1 LNHDA and CDR2 SQIVND (reference sequence). This CDR3 reads CAGKKRAAGGPYEQYF. The CDR3 region has the DNA TGTGCCGGTAAAAAAAGGGCGGCGGGAGGGCCCTACGAGCAGTACTTC.

The chain combines TRBV28 with TRBJ2-1; D is unresolved. V was cut by 1 base and J by 4 bases, with 14 bases left in between. The CDR3 length is 16 residues. The germline V gene has CDR1 MDHEN and CDR2 SYDVKM. CDR3 nucleotides: TGTGCCAGCAGTTTATTCGGAACGGCTGCGTACAATGAGCAGTTCTTC. Translation gives CASSLFGTAAYNEQFF.

The gene calls are TRBV20-1 and TRBJ2-7, with 7 bases aligning to TRBD2. This CDR3 spans 14 amino acids. The J segment lost 2 bases and the V segment lost 4 bases, leaving 8 bases of the junction unmatched. The germline CDR1 and CDR2 sequences are DFQATT and SNEGSKA (reference sequence). CDR3 region: CSATRTAGTYEQYF. In nucleotides, the CDR3 is TGCAGTGCTACCCGAACAGCGGGAACCTACGAGCAGTACTTC.

This clonotype was seen at least ten times. The chain uses TRBV20-1 and TRBJ2-7, with 8 bases identical to TRBD2. The CDR3 is made up of 14 amino acids. Germline CDR1 DFQATT, CDR2 SNEGSKA (reference sequence). The V gene end was trimmed by 0 bases and the J gene end by 3 bases; junction bases not matched to a gene: 4. CDR3 sequence: CSARDLAGFYEQYF. CDR3 DNA: TGCAGTGCTAGAGATTTAGCGGGATTCTACGAGCAGTACTTC.